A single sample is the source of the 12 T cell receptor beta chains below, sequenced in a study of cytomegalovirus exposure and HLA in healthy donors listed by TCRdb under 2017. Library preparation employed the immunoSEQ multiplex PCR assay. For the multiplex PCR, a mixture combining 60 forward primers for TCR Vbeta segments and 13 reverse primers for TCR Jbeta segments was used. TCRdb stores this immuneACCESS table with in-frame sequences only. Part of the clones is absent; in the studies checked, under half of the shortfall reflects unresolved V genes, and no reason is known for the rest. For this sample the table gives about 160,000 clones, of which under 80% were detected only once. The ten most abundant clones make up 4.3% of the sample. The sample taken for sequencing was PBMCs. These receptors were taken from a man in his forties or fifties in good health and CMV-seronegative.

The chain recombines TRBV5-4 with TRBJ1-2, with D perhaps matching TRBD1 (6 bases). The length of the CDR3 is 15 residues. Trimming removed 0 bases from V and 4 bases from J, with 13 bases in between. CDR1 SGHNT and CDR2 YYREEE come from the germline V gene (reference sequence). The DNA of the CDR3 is TGTGCCAGCAGCTTGGGCAGGGGTGACGTCTATGGCTACACCTTC. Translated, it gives CASSLGRGDVYGYTF. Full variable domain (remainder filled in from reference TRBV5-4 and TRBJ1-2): ETGVTQSPTHLIKTRGQQVTLRCSSQSGHNTVSWYQQALGQGPQFIFQYYREEENGRGNFPPRFSGLQFPNYSSELNVNALELDDSALYLCASSLGRGDVYGYTFGSGTRLTVV.

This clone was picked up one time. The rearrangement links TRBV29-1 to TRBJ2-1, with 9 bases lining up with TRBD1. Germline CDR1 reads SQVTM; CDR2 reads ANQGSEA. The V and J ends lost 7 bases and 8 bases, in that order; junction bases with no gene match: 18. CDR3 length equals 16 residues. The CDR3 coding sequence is TGCAGCGGATTCTCTCCGGAAGGGACAGGGATATATGAGCAGTTCTTC. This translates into CSGFSPEGTGIYEQFF.

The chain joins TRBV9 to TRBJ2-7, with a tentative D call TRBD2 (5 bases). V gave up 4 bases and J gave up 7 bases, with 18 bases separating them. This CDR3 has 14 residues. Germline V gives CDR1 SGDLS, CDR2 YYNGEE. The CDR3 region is CASSPRTGWEEQYF. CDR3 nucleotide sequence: TGTGCCAGCAGCCCCCGGACGGGATGGGAAGAGCAGTACTTC.

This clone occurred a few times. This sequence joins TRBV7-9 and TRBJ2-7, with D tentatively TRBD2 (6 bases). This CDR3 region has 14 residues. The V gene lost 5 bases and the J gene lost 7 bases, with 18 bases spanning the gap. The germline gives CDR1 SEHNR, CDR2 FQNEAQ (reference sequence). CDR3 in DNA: TGTGCCAGCAGCCCGCGGGGCCTGGGATGGGAGCAGTACTTC. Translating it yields CASSPRGLGWEQYF.

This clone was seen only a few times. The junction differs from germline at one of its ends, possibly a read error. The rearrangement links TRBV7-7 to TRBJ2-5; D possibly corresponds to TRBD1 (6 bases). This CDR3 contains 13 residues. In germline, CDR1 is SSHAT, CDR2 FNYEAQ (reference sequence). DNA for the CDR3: TGTGCTAGCAGCTTGAGCCAGGGGGAGACCCAGTACTTC. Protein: CASSLSQGETQYF.

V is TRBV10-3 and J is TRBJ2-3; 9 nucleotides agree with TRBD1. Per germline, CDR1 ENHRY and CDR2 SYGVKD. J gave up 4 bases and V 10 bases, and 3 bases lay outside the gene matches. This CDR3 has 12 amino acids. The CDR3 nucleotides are TGTGCCAACGGACAGGGGCCAGATACGCAGTATTTT. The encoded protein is CANGQGPDTQYF.

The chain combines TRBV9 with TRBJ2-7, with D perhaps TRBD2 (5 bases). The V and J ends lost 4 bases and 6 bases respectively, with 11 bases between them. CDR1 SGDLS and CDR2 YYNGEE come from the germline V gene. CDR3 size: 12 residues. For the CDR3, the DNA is TGTGCCAGCAGCAAAGTCGAGGGCGAGCAGTACTTC. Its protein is CASSKVEGEQYF.

CDR3 coding DNA: TGTGCCAGCAGTAACAGGCAGAATAATGAAAAACTGTTTTTT. Translating it yields CASSNRQNNEKLFF. The V call is TRBV9, the J call TRBJ1-4; D is perhaps TRBD1 (5 bases). Germline CDR1 SGDLS, CDR2 YYNGEE. The CDR3 has 14 amino acids. With 5 bases removed from V and 4 bases from J, the gap between germline ends came to 12 bases.

In DNA, the CDR3 is TGTGCCAGCAGTTACTCGGTCGACTTGAACACTGAAGCTTTCTTT. It encodes CASSYSVDLNTEAFF. This sequence joins TRBV6-5 and TRBJ1-1, with D hard to call. The CDR3 sequence is 15 residues long. CDR1 and CDR2 (germline): MNHEY, SVGAGI. The V and J ends lost 0 bases and 0 bases respectively, with 8 bases between them.

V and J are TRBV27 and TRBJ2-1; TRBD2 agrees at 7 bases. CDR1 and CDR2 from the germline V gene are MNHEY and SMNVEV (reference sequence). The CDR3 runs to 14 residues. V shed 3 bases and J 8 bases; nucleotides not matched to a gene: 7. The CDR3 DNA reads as TGTGCCAGCAGTTTGCTAGCGGTCTTCCATGAGCAGTTCTTC. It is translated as CASSLLAVFHEQFF.

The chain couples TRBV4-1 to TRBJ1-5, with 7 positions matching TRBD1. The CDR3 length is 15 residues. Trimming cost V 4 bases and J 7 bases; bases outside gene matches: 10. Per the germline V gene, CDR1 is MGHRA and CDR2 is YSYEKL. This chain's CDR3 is CASSPFGTERQPQHF. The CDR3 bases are TGCGCCAGCAGCCCATTCGGGACAGAAAGACAGCCCCAGCATTTT.

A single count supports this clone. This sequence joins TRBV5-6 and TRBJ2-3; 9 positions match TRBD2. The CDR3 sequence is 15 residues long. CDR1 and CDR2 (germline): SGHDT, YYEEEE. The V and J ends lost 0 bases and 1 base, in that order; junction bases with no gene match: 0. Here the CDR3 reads CASSLVAGGTDTQYF. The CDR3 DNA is TGTGCCAGCAGCTTGGTAGCGGGAGGCACAGATACGCAGTATTTT. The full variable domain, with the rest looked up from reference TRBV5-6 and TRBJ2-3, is DAGVTQSPTHLIKTRGQQVTLRCSPKSGHDTVSWYQQALGQGPQFIFQYYEEEERQRGNFPDRFSGHQFPNYSSELNVNALLLGDSALYLCASSLVAGGTDTQYFGPGTRLTVL.